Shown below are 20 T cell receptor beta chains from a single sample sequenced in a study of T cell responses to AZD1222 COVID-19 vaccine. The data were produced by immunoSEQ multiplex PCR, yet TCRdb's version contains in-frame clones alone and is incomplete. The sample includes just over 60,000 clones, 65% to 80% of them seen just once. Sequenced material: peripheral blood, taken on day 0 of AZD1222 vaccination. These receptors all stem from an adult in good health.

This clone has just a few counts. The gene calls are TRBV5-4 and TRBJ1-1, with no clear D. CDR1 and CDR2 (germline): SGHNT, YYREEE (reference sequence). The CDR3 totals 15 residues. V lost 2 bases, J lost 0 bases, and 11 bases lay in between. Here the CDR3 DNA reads TGTGCCAGCAGCTTACCAGGCGTCATGAACACTGAAGCTTTCTTT. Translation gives CASSLPGVMNTEAFF.

The CDR3 nucleotides read TGTGCCAGCAGCAGTGGACAGGGGATAGGGAAGACCCAGTACTTC. The encoded protein is CASSSGQGIGKTQYF. The chain uses TRBV7-9 and TRBJ2-5; TRBD1 matches 9 bases. The V gene end was trimmed by 5 bases and the J gene end by 6 bases; junction bases not matched to a gene: 10. The CDR3 length is 15 residues. Germline assignment: CDR1 SEHNR and CDR2 FQNEAQ (reference sequence).

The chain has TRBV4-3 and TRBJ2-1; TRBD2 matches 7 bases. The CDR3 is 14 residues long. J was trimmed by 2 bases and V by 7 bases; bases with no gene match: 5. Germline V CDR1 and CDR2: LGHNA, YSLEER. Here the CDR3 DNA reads TGCGCCAGCACTACGGCGGGGGCCTACAATGAGCAGTTCTTC. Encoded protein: CASTTAGAYNEQFF.

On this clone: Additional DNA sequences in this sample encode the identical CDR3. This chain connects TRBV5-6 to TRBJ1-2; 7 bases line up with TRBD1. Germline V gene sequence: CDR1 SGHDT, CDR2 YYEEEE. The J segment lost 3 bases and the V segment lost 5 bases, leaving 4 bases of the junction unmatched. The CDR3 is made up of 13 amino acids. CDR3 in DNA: TGTGCCAGCAGTCCCGACAGGGACTATGGCTACACCTTC. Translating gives CASSPDRDYGYTF.

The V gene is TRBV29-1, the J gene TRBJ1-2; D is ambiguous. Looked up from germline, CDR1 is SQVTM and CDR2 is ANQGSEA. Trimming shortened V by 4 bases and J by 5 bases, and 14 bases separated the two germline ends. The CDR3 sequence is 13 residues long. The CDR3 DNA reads TGCAGCGTTGGAGGTCTTATGGGTTATGGCTACACCTTC. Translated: CSVGGLMGYGYTF.

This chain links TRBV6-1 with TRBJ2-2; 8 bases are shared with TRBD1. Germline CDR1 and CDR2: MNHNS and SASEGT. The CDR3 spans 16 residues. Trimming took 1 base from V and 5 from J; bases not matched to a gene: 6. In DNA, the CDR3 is TGTGCCAGCAGTGAAGACAACAGGGGGAAGACCGGGGAGCTGTTTTTT. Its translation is CASSEDNRGKTGELFF.

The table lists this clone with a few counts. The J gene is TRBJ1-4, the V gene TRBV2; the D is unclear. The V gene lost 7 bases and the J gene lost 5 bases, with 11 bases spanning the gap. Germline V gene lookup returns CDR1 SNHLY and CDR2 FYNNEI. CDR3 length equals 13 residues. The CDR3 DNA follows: TGTGCCAGCAACGGGAACGGAAATGAAAAACTGTTTTTT. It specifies CASNGNGNEKLFF.

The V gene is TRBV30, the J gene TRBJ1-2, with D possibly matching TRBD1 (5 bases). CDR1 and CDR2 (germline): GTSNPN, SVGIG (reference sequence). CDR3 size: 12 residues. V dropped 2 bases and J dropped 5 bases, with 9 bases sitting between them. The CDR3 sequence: CAWSLDMYGYTF. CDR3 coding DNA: TGTGCCTGGAGTTTGGACATGTATGGCTACACCTTC. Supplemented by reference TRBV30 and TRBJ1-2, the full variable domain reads SQTIHQWPATLVQPVGSPLSLECTVEGTSNPNLYWYRQAAGRGLQLLFYSVGIGQISSEVPQNLSASRPQDRQFILSSKKLLLSDSGFYLCAWSLDMYGYTFGSGTRLTVV.

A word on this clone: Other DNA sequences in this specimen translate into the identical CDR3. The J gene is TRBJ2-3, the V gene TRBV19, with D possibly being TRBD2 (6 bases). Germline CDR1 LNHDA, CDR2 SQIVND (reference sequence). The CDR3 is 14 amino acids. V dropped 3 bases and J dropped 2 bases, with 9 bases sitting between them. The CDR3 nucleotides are TGTGCCAGTAGTATCGGCGGGGACACAGATACGCAGTATTTT. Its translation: CASSIGGDTDTQYF.

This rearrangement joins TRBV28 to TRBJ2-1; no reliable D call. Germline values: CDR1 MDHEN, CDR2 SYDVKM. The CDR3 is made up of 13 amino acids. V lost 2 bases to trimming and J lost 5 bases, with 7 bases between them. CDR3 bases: TGTGCCAGCAGTTTAATTAGAAACAATGAGCAGTTCTTC. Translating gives CASSLIRNNEQFF.

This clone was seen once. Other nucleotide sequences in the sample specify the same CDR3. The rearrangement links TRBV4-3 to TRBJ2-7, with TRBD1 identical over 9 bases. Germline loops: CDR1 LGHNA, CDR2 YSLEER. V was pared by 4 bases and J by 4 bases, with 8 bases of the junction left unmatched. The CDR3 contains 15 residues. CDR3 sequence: CASSLGQGLLYEQYF. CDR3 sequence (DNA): TGCGCCAGCAGCCTCGGACAGGGGCTTCTTTACGAGCAGTACTTC.

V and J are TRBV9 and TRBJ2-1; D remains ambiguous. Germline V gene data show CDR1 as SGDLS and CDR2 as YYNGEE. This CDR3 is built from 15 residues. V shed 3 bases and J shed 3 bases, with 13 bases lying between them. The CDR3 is CASSGVGSFYNEQFF. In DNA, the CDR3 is TGTGCCAGCAGCGGAGTCGGGTCCTTCTACAATGAGCAGTTCTTC.

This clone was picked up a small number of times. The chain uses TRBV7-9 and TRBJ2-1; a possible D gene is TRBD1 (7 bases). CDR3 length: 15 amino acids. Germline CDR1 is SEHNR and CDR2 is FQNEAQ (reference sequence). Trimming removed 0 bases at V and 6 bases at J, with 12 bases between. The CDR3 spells CASSLAQGTFNEQFF. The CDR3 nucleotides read TGTGCCAGCAGCTTAGCACAGGGGACTTTCAATGAGCAGTTCTTC.

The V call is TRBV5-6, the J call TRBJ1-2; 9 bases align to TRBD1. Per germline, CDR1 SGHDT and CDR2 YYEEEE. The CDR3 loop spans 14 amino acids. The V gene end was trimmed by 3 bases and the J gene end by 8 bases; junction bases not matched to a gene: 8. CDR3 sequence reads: CASSSIQGALGYTF. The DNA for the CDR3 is TGTGCCAGCAGCTCTATACAGGGGGCCCTAGGCTACACCTTC.

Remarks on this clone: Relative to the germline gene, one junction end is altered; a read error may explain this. CDR3 sequence: CASSSGRTTGELFF. The CDR3 nucleotides are TGTGCTAGCAGCTCGGGACGGACGACCGGGGAGCTGTTTTTT. The chain has TRBV7-7 and TRBJ2-2, with D possibly called TRBD1 or TRBD2 (5 bases each). CDR3 length: 14 amino acids. The germline V gene encodes CDR1 SSHAT and CDR2 FNYEAQ (reference sequence).

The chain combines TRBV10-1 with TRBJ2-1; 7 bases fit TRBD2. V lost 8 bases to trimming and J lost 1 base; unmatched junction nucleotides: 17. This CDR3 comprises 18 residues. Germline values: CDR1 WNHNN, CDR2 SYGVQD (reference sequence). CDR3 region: CASFNTAGPGGSYNEQFF. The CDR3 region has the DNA TGCGCCAGCTTTAACACAGCGGGACCGGGCGGGTCCTACAATGAGCAGTTCTTC.

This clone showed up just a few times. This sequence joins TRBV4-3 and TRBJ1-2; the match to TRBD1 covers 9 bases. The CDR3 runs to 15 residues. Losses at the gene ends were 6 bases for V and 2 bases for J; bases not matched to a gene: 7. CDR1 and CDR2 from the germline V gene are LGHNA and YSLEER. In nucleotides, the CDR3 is TGCGCCAGCAGTTTGAGACAGGGGGGAAACTATGGCTACACCTTC. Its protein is CASSLRQGGNYGYTF.

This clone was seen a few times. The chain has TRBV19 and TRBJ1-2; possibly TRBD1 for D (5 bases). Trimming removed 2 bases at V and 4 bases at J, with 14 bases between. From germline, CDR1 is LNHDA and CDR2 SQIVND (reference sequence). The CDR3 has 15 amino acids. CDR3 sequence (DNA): TGTGCCAGTAGTATATCTCAGGGCCTCCTCTATGGCTACACCTTC. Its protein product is CASSISQGLLYGYTF.

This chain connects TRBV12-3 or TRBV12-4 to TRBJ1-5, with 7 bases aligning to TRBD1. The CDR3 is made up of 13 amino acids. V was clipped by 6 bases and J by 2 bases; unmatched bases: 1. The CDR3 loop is CASRGTGNQPQHF. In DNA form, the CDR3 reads TGTGCCAGCAGGGGGACAGGCAATCAGCCCCAGCATTTT.

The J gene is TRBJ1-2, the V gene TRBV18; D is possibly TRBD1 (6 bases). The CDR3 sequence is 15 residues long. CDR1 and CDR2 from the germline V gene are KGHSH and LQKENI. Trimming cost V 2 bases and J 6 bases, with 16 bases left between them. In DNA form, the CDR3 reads TGTGCCAGCTCACCATCCGCAGGGGCGTCGGATGGCTACACCTTC. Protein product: CASSPSAGASDGYTF.